The 26 T cell receptor beta chains below were found in one sample sequenced in a study of CD8 T cells in Susac syndrome. RNA amounts of roughly 0.45 to 1 ug underwent reverse transcription with random hexamers. TCRdb ran MiXCR on the immunoSEQ multiplex PCR reads and lists one entry per CDR3 protein. This table holds about 400,000 distinct CDR3 sequences, more than 80% found once. Sample: CD8+ T cells from PBMCs. The receptors come from a human donor with multiple sclerosis.

For the CDR3, the DNA is TGTGCCAGCAGTTCCTCGCCAGCGCCGAGCACAGATACGCAGTATTTT. It codes for CASSSSPAPSTDTQYF. This chain uses TRBV6-6 with TRBJ2-3; D unclear. The CDR3 is 16 amino acids. Germline V gene sequence: CDR1 MNHNY, CDR2 SVGAGI (reference sequence). With 4 bases removed from V and 0 bases from J, the gap between germline ends came to 14 bases.

The chain has TRBV3-1 and TRBJ2-2; perhaps TRBD2 as D (5 bases). Trimming pared 4 bases from V and 6 bases from J, leaving 12 bases between. Germline V gene data show CDR1 as LGHDT and CDR2 as YNNKEL (reference sequence). The CDR3 covers 14 residues. The CDR3 region is CASSPFGIPGELFF. The CDR3 coding sequence is TGTGCCAGCAGCCCCTTCGGGATTCCCGGGGAGCTGTTTTTT. The full variable domain, in which reference TRBV3-1 and TRBJ2-2 provide the parts outside the CDR3, is DTAVSQTPKYLVTQMGNDKSIKCEQNLGHDTMYWYKQDSKKFLKIMFSYNNKELIINETVPNRFSPKSPDKAHLNLHINSLELGDSAVYFCASSPFGIPGELFFGEGSRLTVL.

The chain carries TRBV20-1 and TRBJ2-1; D is tentatively TRBD1 or TRBD2 (6 bases each). The V gene's germline CDR1 is DFQATT and CDR2 SNEGSKA (reference sequence). This CDR3 spans 16 amino acids. V lost 0 bases and J lost 3, with 15 bases in between. In nucleotides, the CDR3 is TGCAGTGCTAGAGATGGGGGGACAACTAACTACAATGAGCAGTTCTTC. The encoded protein is CSARDGGTTNYNEQFF.

The V and J genes are TRBV10-3 and TRBJ1-4, with D uncertain. CDR3 size: 14 residues. V was pared by 8 bases and J by 0 bases, with 10 bases between. Germline V lookup: CDR1 ENHRY, CDR2 SYGVKD. The CDR3, as DNA: TGTGCCATCGGCGAAACGGCAACTAATGAAAAACTGTTTTTT. The encoded protein is CAIGETATNEKLFF.

The chain uses TRBV4-1 and TRBJ1-5; possibly TRBD1 for D (5 bases). Trimming shortened V by 4 bases and J by 10 bases, and 20 bases separated the two germline ends. The CDR3 length is 15 residues. Germline loops: CDR1 MGHRA, CDR2 YSYEKL. This CDR3 reads CASSLARDGVGPQHF. Here the CDR3 DNA reads TGCGCCAGCAGCCTTGCCCGGGACGGGGTAGGACCCCAGCATTTT.

The chain recombines TRBV29-1 with TRBJ2-7, with 8 bases lining up with TRBD2. CDR1 is SQVTM and CDR2 is ANQGSEA in the germline V gene. V lost 1 base to trimming and J lost 5 bases; unmatched junction nucleotides: 10. The CDR3 loop spans 15 amino acids. CDR3: CSVEVGREVIHEQYF. The CDR3, as DNA: TGCAGCGTTGAAGTAGGGCGGGAGGTGATCCACGAGCAGTACTTC.

J is TRBJ2-1 and V is TRBV20-1; 11 bases map to TRBD2. Germline V gives CDR1 DFQATT, CDR2 SNEGSKA (reference sequence). V gave up 0 bases and J gave up 5 bases; unmatched junction bases: 9. CDR3 size: 17 residues. CDR3 amino acids: CSARDLLLAGEDNEQFF. The CDR3, as DNA: TGCAGTGCTAGAGATCTTCTACTAGCGGGAGAAGACAATGAGCAGTTCTTC.

The rearrangement links TRBV29-1 to TRBJ1-2; D gene uncertain. V lost 0 bases to trimming and J lost 0 bases, with 8 bases between them. The CDR3 sequence is 14 residues long. The V gene's germline CDR1 is SQVTM and CDR2 ANQGSEA. The CDR3 coding sequence is TGCAGCGTTGAAGATTCGGGAGCTAACTATGGCTACACCTTC. Translated, it gives CSVEDSGANYGYTF. Drawing the rest from reference TRBV29-1 and TRBJ1-2, the complete variable domain is SAVISQKPSRDICQRGTSLTIQCQVDSQVTMMFWYRQQPGQSLTLIATANQGSEATYESGFVIDKFPISRPNLTFSTLTVSNMSPEDSSIYLCSVEDSGANYGYTFGSGTRLTVV.

The CDR3: CSVEDPASGSGETQYF. For the CDR3, the DNA is TGCAGCGTTGAAGATCCCGCTAGCGGGAGTGGCGAGACCCAGTACTTC. This chain uses TRBV29-1 with TRBJ2-5; 10 bases are shared with TRBD2. Trimming at V came to 0 bases and at J to 5 bases, leaving 9 bases not matched to a gene. The germline CDR1 and CDR2 sequences are SQVTM and ANQGSEA. This CDR3 has 16 residues.

V and J are TRBV4-2 and TRBJ1-4; D is undetermined. CDR3 size: 14 residues. In germline, CDR1 is LGHNA, CDR2 YNFKEQ. With 3 bases removed from V and 5 bases from J, the gap between germline ends came to 10 bases. The CDR3 is CASSQIGLNEKLFF. In DNA, the CDR3 is TGTGCCAGCAGCCAGATCGGGCTAAATGAAAAACTGTTTTTT.

The CDR3 sequence: CASSAGTAFLGYTF. CDR3 nucleotides: TGTGCCAGCAGTGCCGGGACAGCCTTTCTTGGCTACACCTTC. The gene calls are TRBV6-2 or TRBV6-3 and TRBJ1-2; 7 positions agree with TRBD1. Germline values: CDR1 MNHEY, CDR2 SVGEGT. This CDR3 has 14 amino acids. J was trimmed by 7 bases and V by 5 bases; bases with no gene match: 10.

The chain uses TRBV12-3 or TRBV12-4 and TRBJ2-1; D is uncertain. V was shortened by 4 bases and J by 6 bases, with 16 bases between the two germline ends. The CDR3 extends over 15 amino acids. Here the CDR3 DNA reads TGTGCCAGCAGTTCCACCGAATGGACCTCCAATGAGCAGTTCTTC. Its protein product is CASSSTEWTSNEQFF.

The chain carries TRBV20-1 and TRBJ2-1; 9 bases agree with TRBD1. The V gene's germline CDR1 is DFQATT and CDR2 SNEGSKA (reference sequence). The CDR3 has 14 residues. Germline trimming cut 1 base from V and 8 bases from J; bases unmatched to any gene: 6. CDR3 sequence: CSARGQGGLDEQFF. The CDR3, as DNA: TGCAGTGCTAGAGGACAGGGGGGTTTAGATGAGCAGTTCTTC.

The V gene is TRBV24-1, the J gene TRBJ1-5; 8 nucleotides line up with TRBD1. Germline V gives CDR1 KGHDR, CDR2 SFDVKD. The J segment lost 3 bases and the V segment lost 0 bases, leaving 9 bases of the junction unmatched. The CDR3 sequence is 18 residues long. The CDR3 nucleotides are TGTGCCACCAGTGATTTGCGATTGACGGGACAGGACAATCAGCCCCAGCATTTT. Translation gives CATSDLRLTGQDNQPQHF.

V gene TRBV6-5 combines with J gene TRBJ2-1, with TRBD2 identical over 7 bases. The CDR3 length is 16 residues. J lost 4 bases, V lost 7 bases, and 13 bases had no gene match. Looked up from germline, CDR1 is MNHEY and CDR2 is SVGAGI. Here the CDR3 reads CASTYMGERGYNEQFF. The CDR3 DNA is TGTGCCAGCACTTATATGGGGGAGCGGGGTTACAATGAGCAGTTCTTC.

Notes on this clonotype: One junction end does not reproduce the germline sequence, and a read error may be involved. The chain uses TRBV28 and TRBJ2-2; the match to TRBD2 covers 7 bases. The germline CDR1 and CDR2 sequences are MDHEN and SYDVKM. This CDR3 has 14 amino acids. The CDR3 reads CVSRPAGLTGELFF. CDR3 coding DNA: TGTGTCAGCAGACCAGCGGGACTAACCGGGGAGCTGTTTTTT. Full variable domain (missing parts from reference TRBV28 and TRBJ2-2): DVKVTQSSRYLVKRTGEKVFLECVQDMDHENMFWYRQDPGLGLRLIYFSYDVKMKEKGDIPEGYSVSREKKERFSLILESASTNQTSMYLCVSRPAGLTGELFFGEGSRLTVL.

CDR3 region: CASSQTTGTEAFF. CDR3 sequence (DNA): TGCGCCAGCAGCCAGACCACAGGGACTGAAGCTTTCTTT. The genes are TRBV4-1 and TRBJ1-1; D perhaps matches TRBD1 (6 bases). Trimming removed 3 bases at V and 5 bases at J, with 10 bases between. Germline V gene sequence: CDR1 MGHRA, CDR2 YSYEKL. The CDR3 has 13 residues.

This clonotype was detected only once. The rearrangement joins TRBV6-5 to TRBJ2-7, with D perhaps TRBD2 (6 bases). The CDR3 is made up of 15 amino acids. CDR1 is MNHEY and CDR2 is SVGAGI in the germline V gene. The V gene lost 0 bases and the J gene lost 5 bases, with 14 bases spanning the gap. The CDR3 nucleotides are TGTGCCAGCAGTTACTCTGGGGGGTCGAGGGACGAGCAGTACTTC. Its translation is CASSYSGGSRDEQYF.

The gene calls are TRBV4-1 and TRBJ2-1; D tentatively fits TRBD1 or TRBD2 (6 bases each). CDR1 is MGHRA and CDR2 is YSYEKL in the germline V gene. With 0 bases removed from V and 7 bases from J, the gap between germline ends came to 10 bases. CDR3 length equals 14 residues. The CDR3 coding sequence is TGCGCCAGCAGCCAAGATACGGGGGCAAATGAGCAGTTCTTC. Translated, it gives CASSQDTGANEQFF.

The chain carries TRBV5-1 and TRBJ2-1, with 7 nucleotides matching TRBD2. The V and J ends lost 0 bases and 0 bases, in that order; junction bases with no gene match: 6. Per germline, CDR1 SGHRS and CDR2 YFSETQ. The CDR3 length is 17 residues. The CDR3 spells CASSLAGGIGSYNEQFF. The DNA for the CDR3 is TGCGCCAGCAGCTTGGCCGGGGGGATCGGCTCCTACAATGAGCAGTTCTTC.

J is TRBJ2-1 and V is TRBV10-3; 9 bases line up with TRBD1. The CDR3 length is 14 residues. V was clipped by 7 bases and J by 6 bases; unmatched bases: 7. Per germline, CDR1 ENHRY and CDR2 SYGVKD. The DNA for the CDR3 is TGTGCCATCACGACCGGGACAGGGACCAATGAGCAGTTCTTC. This encodes CAITTGTGTNEQFF.

This chain links TRBV5-4 with TRBJ1-2; tentative D call: TRBD1 (6 bases). The CDR3 consists of 15 residues. V was cut by 6 bases and J by 0 bases, with 15 bases left in between. Germline-derived CDR1 and CDR2 are SGHNT and YYREEE (reference sequence). The CDR3 reads CASMAGGASNYGYTF. CDR3 in DNA: TGTGCCAGCATGGCGGGGGGCGCCTCTAACTATGGCTACACCTTC.

The chain combines TRBV3-1 with TRBJ2-7, with TRBD1 identical over 7 bases. The CDR3 runs 17 residues. V trimming: 1 base; J trimming: 2 bases; junction bases outside the gene matches: 11. Germline values: CDR1 LGHDT, CDR2 YNNKEL (reference sequence). For the CDR3, the DNA is TGTGCCAGCAGCCAAGTCCAAACCGGGACAGCCCCCTACGAGCAGTACTTC. Translating gives CASSQVQTGTAPYEQYF.

Only a few counts were recorded for this clonotype. The chain combines TRBV12-3 or TRBV12-4 with TRBJ1-5; D gene uncertain. V was clipped by 3 bases and J by 2 bases, with 5 bases between them. CDR3 length: 13 residues. This CDR3 reads CASSFQGNQPQHF. DNA of the CDR3: TGTGCCAGCAGTTTTCAAGGCAATCAGCCCCAGCATTTT.

The chain carries TRBV11-2 and TRBJ2-7; unclear D gene. Germline CDR1 and CDR2: SGHAT and FQNNGV. V gave up 0 bases and J gave up 5 bases, with 17 bases separating them. There are 16 residues in the CDR3. CDR3 residues: CASSLDGWGSYHEQYF. The CDR3 nucleotides are TGTGCCAGCAGCTTAGATGGCTGGGGTAGCTACCACGAGCAGTACTTC.

This clonotype was recorded once. The chain has TRBV7-9 and TRBJ1-1, with TRBD1 matching over 7 bases. There are 14 residues in the CDR3. The V and J ends lost 5 bases and 11 bases, in that order; junction bases with no gene match: 14. Germline-derived CDR1 and CDR2 are SEHNR and FQNEAQ (reference sequence). CDR3 DNA sequence: TGTGCCAGCAGCCCCTCGTCGGCTCCACAGGGGGCTTTCTTT. Amino acid sequence: CASSPSSAPQGAFF.